These T cell receptor beta chains were read from a single sample in a study of shared clonotypes between healthy human individuals. Repertoires were generated with immunoSEQ multiplex PCR, while TCRdb's copy carries only in-frame clones and drops some. The profile shows a few hundred thousand clones, roughly 87% of them singletons. The sequencing sample was made of memory CD8+ T cells sorted from blood. Source of these receptors: a man younger than 35 in good health. The CDR3 runs from the conserved cysteine through the conserved F or W. Each record gives: J gene, V gene, D gene, clone size, CDR3 protein, CDR3 DNA. A D gene is named only where the DNA matches it firmly. Clone size is shown for a subset of rows, as once, few, many or a class of expanded clone.

j_call: TRBJ1-1
v_call: TRBV2
d_call: TRBD1
clone_size: .
cdr3_aa: CASSAPEGTGGTEAFF
cdr3_nt: TGTGCCAGCAGTGCCCCGGAAGGGACAGGGGGCACTGAAGCTTTCTTT

j_call: TRBJ1-2
v_call: TRBV6-6
d_call: .
clone_size: .
cdr3_aa: CASRPGHSANYGYTF
cdr3_nt: TGTGCCAGCAGACCGGGACACTCGGCGAACTATGGCTACACCTTC

j_call: TRBJ2-1
v_call: TRBV9
d_call: .
clone_size: .
cdr3_aa: CASSVEALGEQFF
cdr3_nt: TGTGCCAGCAGCGTAGAAGCTTTAGGGGAGCAGTTCTTC

j_call: TRBJ2-5
v_call: TRBV6-5
d_call: .
clone_size: .
cdr3_aa: CASREDSLQETQYF
cdr3_nt: TGTGCCAGCAGGGAGGACAGCCTCCAAGAGACCCAGTACTTC

j_call: TRBJ1-4
v_call: TRBV13
d_call: .
clone_size: .
cdr3_aa: CASSPSPERNEKLFF
cdr3_nt: TGTGCCAGCAGCCCGAGCCCGGAGAGGAATGAAAAACTGTTTTTT

j_call: TRBJ2-1
v_call: TRBV6-5
d_call: .
clone_size: .
cdr3_aa: CASSYGIRYNEQFF
cdr3_nt: TGTGCCAGCAGTTACGGAATCCGCTACAATGAGCAGTTCTTC

j_call: TRBJ2-7
v_call: TRBV5-1
d_call: TRBD2
clone_size: .
cdr3_aa: CASSLAASGGVEQYF
cdr3_nt: TGCGCCAGCAGCTTGGCGGCTAGCGGGGGGGTCGAGCAGTACTTC

j_call: TRBJ1-3
v_call: TRBV10-1
d_call: .
clone_size: .
cdr3_aa: CASSETGPGNTIYF
cdr3_nt: TGCGCCAGCAGTGAGACAGGCCCTGGAAACACCATATATTTT

j_call: TRBJ2-7
v_call: TRBV27
d_call: .
clone_size: .
cdr3_aa: CASSPGQPIWGSEQYF
cdr3_nt: TGTGCCAGCAGTCCGGGACAACCGATTTGGGGGAGCGAGCAGTACTTC

j_call: TRBJ2-1
v_call: TRBV2
d_call: TRBD2
clone_size: .
cdr3_aa: CASRGLAGVNEQFF
cdr3_nt: TGTGCCAGCAGGGGTCTAGCGGGAGTTAATGAGCAGTTCTTC

j_call: TRBJ2-1
v_call: TRBV9
d_call: .
clone_size: .
cdr3_aa: CASSVGPSNEQFF
cdr3_nt: TGTGCCAGCAGCGTAGGCCCGAGTAATGAGCAGTTCTTC

j_call: TRBJ1-3
v_call: TRBV7-2
d_call: .
clone_size: .
cdr3_aa: CASSSPGGYSGNTIYF
cdr3_nt: TGTGCCAGCAGCTCTCCCGGAGGGTACTCTGGAAACACCATATATTTT

j_call: TRBJ2-5
v_call: TRBV2
d_call: TRBD2
clone_size: .
cdr3_aa: CASSRDGKAGETQYF
cdr3_nt: TGTGCCAGCTCACGGGACGGGAAAGCGGGGGAGACCCAGTACTTC

j_call: TRBJ2-7
v_call: TRBV27
d_call: .
clone_size: .
cdr3_aa: CASSLRGSEQYF
cdr3_nt: TGTGCCAGCAGTTTAAGGGGAAGCGAGCAGTACTTC

j_call: TRBJ2-7
v_call: TRBV11-2
d_call: .
clone_size: .
cdr3_aa: CASSPRSYEQYF
cdr3_nt: TGTGCCAGCAGCCCCCGCTCCTACGAGCAGTACTTC

j_call: TRBJ2-7
v_call: TRBV4-1
d_call: .
clone_size: once
cdr3_aa: CASSHREVGEQYF
cdr3_nt: TGCGCCAGCAGCCACCGGGAAGTGGGTGAGCAGTACTTC

j_call: TRBJ1-4
v_call: TRBV29-1
d_call: .
clone_size: .
cdr3_aa: CSVEEGRANEKLFF
cdr3_nt: TGCAGCGTTGAAGAGGGCAGAGCTAATGAAAAACTGTTTTTT

j_call: TRBJ2-7
v_call: TRBV7-9
d_call: TRBD2
clone_size: .
cdr3_aa: CASSDLASGIEGEQYF
cdr3_nt: TGTGCCAGCAGCGATCTCGCTAGCGGGATTGAGGGCGAGCAGTACTTC

j_call: TRBJ2-7
v_call: TRBV10-2
d_call: .
clone_size: .
cdr3_aa: CASMDWETYEQYF
cdr3_nt: TGCGCCAGCATGGACTGGGAGACCTACGAGCAGTACTTC

j_call: TRBJ1-2
v_call: TRBV5-1
d_call: .
clone_size: .
cdr3_aa: CASSLDLDRANYGYTF
cdr3_nt: TGCGCCAGCAGCTTGGACTTGGACAGAGCTAACTATGGCTACACCTTC

j_call: TRBJ1-4
v_call: TRBV6-6
d_call: .
clone_size: few
cdr3_aa: CASSYWGATNEKLFF
cdr3_nt: TGTGCCAGCAGTTATTGGGGAGCAACTAATGAAAAACTGTTTTTT